The sequence of this T cell receptor beta chain was determined in a study of shared clonotypes between healthy human individuals (dated by TCRdb to 2020 to 2021). Describing the broader study: Two women and a few men aged 18 to 49 years were included in the cohort. For each donor, CD4 naive and CD4 memory were each run on three plates, CD8 naive on two plates, and CD8 memory on one plate. The study deeply sequenced blood TCR repertoires of about five healthy adults to estimate repertoire size and the extent of clonotype sharing between individuals. Different laboratories and diverse techniques were used to prepare libraries and sequence TCR repertoires, to increase sequencing depth and limit assay-specific biases. Between about 0.9 and 10 billion PBMCs per donor were obtained by leukapheresis.

TCR CDR3 regions were amplified from genomic DNA by multiplex PCR using the deep immunoSEQ assay. Extracted genomic DNA from each cell subset was distributed evenly across all wells of several immunoSEQ 96-well plates, and each plate was treated as a replicate. For sorted subsets, about 200 ng genomic DNA, equal to 30,000 or so T cell genomes, was loaded into each replicate PCR. Purified libraries were measured with a Qubit 3.0 fluorometer, size-checked on a Bioanalyzer 2100, and measured again with the KAPA Library Quantification kit. Each immunoSEQ 96-well plate was sequenced on its own single-read 150-cycle Illumina NextSeq 550 flow cell. Under the source paper's analysis protocol: Because only junctional sequences without quality scores were contained in the immunoSEQ output, filtering matching that applied to full-length reads could not be performed. To assign V/J genes and CDR3, sequences were annotated against IMGT germline references using PyIR, a Python wrapper for IgBLAST v1.9. Reads were filtered out if the reads had weak V/J assignments (E-value above 1e-6), no CDR3, stop codons, out-of-frame junctions, or ambiguous translated residues. V3J clonotypes were defined by identical inferred V gene, J gene, and CDR3 amino acid sequence. The percentage overlap between two repertoires was calculated by dividing the number of shared unique clonotypes by the size of the smaller repertoire. Three approaches were used to assess repertoire richness: RTK rarefaction, the Chao1 estimator, and Recon v2.1 estimates of unobserved clonotypes. Generation probabilities for all TCRbeta clonotypes obtained by the gDNA method from a handful of donors were computed using OLGA. TCRdb stores this immuneACCESS table with in-frame sequences only. Part of the clones is absent; in the studies checked, under half of the shortfall reflects unresolved V genes, and no reason is known for the rest. The V and J calls and the clone size are those of that table, but D and trimming were determined from the DNA. Counted in this sample were hundreds of thousands of clones; roughly 98% of them appeared once. Jointly, the top ten make up approximately 0.3% of the sample.

What the research found in general, with its limitations: Sampling was restricted to blood, and TCR repertoires in tissue are likely to differ from TCR repertoires in blood. Because the study included a small number of donors, the genetic and exposure-history diversity represented was limited. Rarefaction of sorted-subset datasets indicated incomplete sequencing despite the large sequencing depth. Larger estimated clonotype richness was generally found for naive subsets than for memory subsets. Higher generation probabilities were observed for clonotypes shared by all four sorted-subset donors than for non-shared clonotypes. Pairwise subsampling led to the expectation that sequencing depth would affect the degree of clonotype sharing among donors. Across a handful of donors, around 5% of naive CD4, 3% to 4% of naive CD8, roughly 2.2% of memory CD4, and around 0.4% of memory CD8 clonotypes were shared.

Trimming accounts for 4 bases at V and 4 bases at J, while the number of junction bases matched to no gene is 4. Based on the germline V gene, the CDR1 and CDR2 sequences are SGDLS and YYNGEE. Measured from the cysteine to the phenylalanine, the CDR3 is 16 residues long. Here the CDR3 DNA is all that survives: 48 bases in frame from base 1. CD8 naive samples were CD45RO-negative cells positively selected for CCR7, giving a CD45RA+CCR7+ population that excluded TemRA cells. Healthy HIV-negative adults with no recently reported acute infections or vaccinations were included as donors. All donors were Caucasian adults living in Nashville, Tennessee, USA. Blood was collected by leukapheresis, and PBMCs were isolated by Ficoll-Histopaque density gradient centrifugation and then cryopreserved in liquid nitrogen vapor phase. Analytical flow cytometry was used to check the purity and quantity of every magnetically sorted T cell population. Genomic DNA was isolated from each sorted fraction and quantified by UV absorbance on a Nanodrop 2000c.

Comment on this clone: Its antigen specificity is not known. The input lacks base qualities; no much larger clone sits a single base away.

The chain links TRBV9 with TRBJ2-1; 14 junctional bases match TRBD2. The TCR comes from a man aged 25-40 years in good health. The sequencing input was naive CD8+ T cells sorted from blood. The intended sense of this specimen's cell subset or site label: CD45RA+CCR7+. In nucleotides, the sequence is TGTGCCAGCAGCCGGACTAGCGGGGGGAGTTACAATGAGCAGTTCTTC. Protein translation: CASSRTSGGSYNEQFF.